A single sample gave rise to the 20 T cell receptor beta chains below, sequenced in a study of T cells expressing NK-cell markers. TCRdb reprocessed the 5' RACE reads, with one entry per CDR3 protein and no DNA. In total, the table holds about 460,000 distinct CDR3 sequences. The sequenced material came from blood T cells: a sorted CD56 or NKG2C T cell subset, CD4+ or CD8+ T cells, or bulk PBMC T cells (not recorded which). All receptors come from a woman in her forties or fifties in good health.

The chain recombines TRBV3-1 with TRBJ1-1; TCRdb returns TRBD1, unconfirmable since there is no DNA. The CDR3 is 15 residues long. Germline CDR1 is LGHDT and CDR2 is YNNKEL (reference sequence). This chain's CDR3 is CASSQDRRTISEAFF.

This chain uses TRBV15 with TRBJ1-6; TCRdb outputs TRBD1, but without DNA this stays unchecked. The CDR3 length is 14 residues. The germline CDR1 and CDR2 sequences are LNHNV and YYDKDF (reference sequence). The CDR3 spells CATSRGEGYSPLHF.

The J gene is TRBJ2-5, the V gene TRBV12-5; the D call of TRBD1 rests on TCRdb alone, since no DNA is present to check it. CDR3 length equals 15 residues. Germline V gene data show CDR1 as LGHNT and CDR2 as FRNRAP. The CDR3 reads CASGLVTGRQGTQYF.

The chain carries TRBV20-1 and TRBJ2-1. Germline loops: CDR1 DFQATT, CDR2 SNEGSKA (reference sequence). The CDR3 runs 13 residues. The CDR3 region is CSARSGLLNEQFF.

The chain couples TRBV7-9 to TRBJ2-3. Looked up from germline, CDR1 is SEHNR and CDR2 is FQNEAQ (reference sequence). This CDR3 has 12 residues. This chain's CDR3 is CASSLPLDTQYF. Together with reference TRBV7-9 and TRBJ2-3, the CDR3 gives the full variable domain: DTGVSQNPRHKITKRGQNVTFRCDPISEHNRLYWYRQTLGQGPEFLTYFQNEAQLEKSRLLSDRFSAERPKGSFSTLEIQRTEQGDSAMYLCASSLPLDTQYFGPGTRLTVL.

The chain recombines TRBV11-2 with TRBJ1-1. Germline assignment: CDR1 SGHAT and CDR2 FQNNGV. There are 13 residues in the CDR3. CDR3 in amino acids: CASSFRGLTEAFF.

This chain joins TRBV20-1 and TRBJ2-3; checking the TCRdb D call of TRBD1 is not possible without DNA. The CDR3 sequence is 16 residues long. Germline CDR1 and CDR2: DFQATT and SNEGSKA (reference sequence). CDR3 sequence: CSASKQGRVITDTQYF.

V is TRBV4-2 and J is TRBJ1-2; TCRdb selects TRBD1, and the lack of DNA leaves this call unchecked. CDR3 length: 14 amino acids. The germline CDR1 and CDR2 sequences are LGHNA and YNFKEQ. The CDR3 protein is CASSQEGESYGYTF.

The chain couples TRBV5-5 to TRBJ2-1; with no DNA, the TCRdb D assignment of TRBD1 cannot be verified. The germline gives CDR1 SGHKS, CDR2 YYEKEE (reference sequence). This CDR3 spans 15 amino acids. CDR3 amino acids: CASSLRRDHYNEQFF.

The rearrangement joins TRBV20-1 to TRBJ1-5. CDR1 and CDR2 from the germline V gene are DFQATT and SNEGSKA (reference sequence). The CDR3 is 14 residues long. CDR3 loop: CSAGARGENQPQHF.

The genes are TRBV11-3 and TRBJ1-2; without DNA, the TCRdb call of TRBD1 cannot be checked. The CDR3 contains 13 residues. CDR1 and CDR2 from the germline V gene are SGHNT and YENEEA. CDR3 loop: CASSVDRSERYTF.

This chain links TRBV20-1 with TRBJ2-1; TCRdb outputs TRBD1, but without DNA this stays unchecked. The germline V gene has CDR1 DFQATT and CDR2 SNEGSKA (reference sequence). This CDR3 has 16 residues. The CDR3 sequence: CSARDPQGFVRDEQFF.

This chain links TRBV24-1 with TRBJ2-5; TCRdb selects TRBD2, and the lack of DNA leaves this call unchecked. The germline gives CDR1 KGHDR, CDR2 SFDVKD. The CDR3 length is 13 residues. The CDR3 region is CATSETPPGTQYF.

The chain employs TRBV12-3 or TRBV12-4 and TRBJ2-7; the D gene TCRdb calls, TRBD2, cannot be checked with no DNA. This CDR3 contains 14 residues. The CDR3 reads CASRPASGYYEQYF.

The chain uses TRBV7-8 and TRBJ2-5; TCRdb's D call, TRBD1, is unchecked because there is no DNA. Germline V gives CDR1 SGHVS, CDR2 FQNEAQ. This CDR3 comprises 17 residues. CDR3 in amino acids: CASSREGRRGYQETQYF.

This chain links TRBV12-3 or TRBV12-4 with TRBJ1-5; the TCRdb D gene call, TRBD1, has no DNA to confirm it. CDR3 length: 14 residues. CDR3 residues: CASRTGTGNQPQHF.

The chain joins TRBV25-1 to TRBJ1-6; TCRdb gives TRBD1 as the D gene, but with no DNA this cannot be confirmed. The CDR3 loop spans 17 amino acids. Germline V gene sequence: CDR1 MGHDK, CDR2 SYGVNS. The CDR3 here is CASSDGNRGSWNSPLHF.

The chain links TRBV12-3 or TRBV12-4 to TRBJ1-4; TCRdb lists TRBD1, though no DNA is available to test this call. The CDR3 spans 18 residues. The CDR3 loop reads CASSSGTGVLWTNEKLFF.

The chain employs TRBV6-6 and TRBJ2-3. The CDR3 has 15 amino acids. The germline gives CDR1 MNHNY, CDR2 SVGAGI (reference sequence). CDR3 amino acids: CASQRVVLSTDTQYF.

The chain recombines TRBV4-1 with TRBJ2-3; the D gene TCRdb calls, TRBD1, cannot be checked with no DNA. The CDR3 is 14 residues long. Germline V gene sequence: CDR1 MGHRA, CDR2 YSYEKL. This CDR3 is CASSLQDSTDTQYF.